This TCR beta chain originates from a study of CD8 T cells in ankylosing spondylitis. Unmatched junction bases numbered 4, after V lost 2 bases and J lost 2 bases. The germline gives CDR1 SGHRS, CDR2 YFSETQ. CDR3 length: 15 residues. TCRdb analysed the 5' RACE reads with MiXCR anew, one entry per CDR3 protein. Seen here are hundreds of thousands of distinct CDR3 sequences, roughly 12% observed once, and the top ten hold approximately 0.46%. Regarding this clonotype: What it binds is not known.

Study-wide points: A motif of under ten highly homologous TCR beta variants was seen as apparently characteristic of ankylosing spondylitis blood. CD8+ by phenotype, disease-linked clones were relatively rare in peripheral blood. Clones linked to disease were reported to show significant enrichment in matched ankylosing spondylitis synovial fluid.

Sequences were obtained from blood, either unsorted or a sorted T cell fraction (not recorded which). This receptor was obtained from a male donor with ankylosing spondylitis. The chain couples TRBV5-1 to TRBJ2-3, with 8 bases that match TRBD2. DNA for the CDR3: TGCGCCAGCAGCTTCTTAGCGGGACTCACAGATACGCAGTATTTT. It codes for CASSFLAGLTDTQYF.